The clone carrying this T cell receptor (beta chain) was counted a few times. The antigen remains unidentified. The ends were cut back, 2 bases at V and 7 bases at J, with 11 bases in the middle. The CDR3 sequence is 13 residues long. Germline V gene lookup returns CDR1 ENHRY and CDR2 SYGVKD. TCRdb redid the calling of the 5' RACE reads with MiXCR, one entry per CDR3 protein. Of 650,000 to 800,000 distinct CDR3 sequences in the sample, less than 10% are singletons; the top ten hold 0.75% to 1%. Healthy Caucasian individuals made up all the donors. This sample was included in a study of identical twins. Study-level results: Insertions were fewer in abundant cord blood beta clonotypes, whereas memory repertoires showed none of this pattern. Monozygotic twins shared more out-of-frame TCR alpha than recombination models predicted.

Separately, the same data were catalogued under a study of yellow fever vaccine responses in identical twins.

The sequence was obtained from a young woman in good health. Sequencing was done on a sample of PBMCs. The genes are TRBV10-3 and TRBJ1-1; perhaps TRBD1 as D (5 bases). As DNA, the CDR3 is TGTGCCATCAGTGAGATCGGGGGAAATGAAGCTTTCTTT. It encodes CAISEIGGNEAFF.